This T cell receptor (beta chain) originates from a study of shared clonotypes between healthy human individuals. Authors' methods: With immunoSEQ giving junction-only sequences and no quality scores, filtering differed. Produced via immunoSEQ multiplex PCR; TCRdb's table is partial and in-frame only. V and J calls and clone size are as listed in that table; D and trimming were resolved from the DNA. The table has about 2 million clones, about 95% seen once. Study findings and constraints: Generation of non-shared clonotypes was less probable than generation of clonotypes shared by all four donors. Larger estimated richness was generally seen in naive subsets than in memory subsets.

Naivety among CD8 cells was defined by CD45RO negativity and positive CCR7 selection, thereby excluding terminally differentiated effector memory CD45RA+ cells. The donor cohort consisted entirely of Caucasian adults residing in Nashville, Tennessee. A note on this clone: Its specificity is unknown.

CDR1 KGHSH and CDR2 LQKENI come from the germline V gene. The CDR3 has 14 amino acids. With 2 bases removed from V and 5 bases from J, the gap between germline ends came to 7 bases. V and J are TRBV18 and TRBJ1-6; the D is unclear. The sample taken for sequencing was naive CD8+ T cells sorted from blood. The clonotype originates from a man younger than 35 in good health. CDR3 coding DNA: TGTGCCAGCTCACCAGACGCGAATAATTCACCCCTCCACTTT. It is translated as CASSPDANNSPLHF.